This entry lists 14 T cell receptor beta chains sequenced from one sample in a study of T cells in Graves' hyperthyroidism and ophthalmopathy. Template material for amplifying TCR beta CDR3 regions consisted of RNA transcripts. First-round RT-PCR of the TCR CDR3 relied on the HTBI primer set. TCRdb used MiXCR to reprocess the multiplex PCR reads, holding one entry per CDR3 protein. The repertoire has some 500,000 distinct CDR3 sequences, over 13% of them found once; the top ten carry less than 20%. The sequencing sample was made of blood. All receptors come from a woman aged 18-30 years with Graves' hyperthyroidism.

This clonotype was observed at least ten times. CDR3 sequence reads: CASSQGLGSYNEQFF. The CDR3 nucleotides read TGTGCCAGCAGCCAAGGACTAGGCTCCTACAATGAGCAGTTCTTC. The genes are TRBV11-2 and TRBJ2-1; 7 nucleotides agree with TRBD2. This CDR3 contains 15 residues. Trimming cost V 5 bases and J 0 bases; bases outside gene matches: 4. CDR1 SGHAT and CDR2 FQNNGV come from the germline V gene.

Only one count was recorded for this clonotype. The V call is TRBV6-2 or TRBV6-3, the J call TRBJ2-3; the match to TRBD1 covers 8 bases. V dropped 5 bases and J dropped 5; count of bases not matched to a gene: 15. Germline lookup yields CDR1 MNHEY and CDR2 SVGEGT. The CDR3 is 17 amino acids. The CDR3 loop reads CASSISSGTGYKDTQYF. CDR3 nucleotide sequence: TGTGCCAGCAGTATCTCGTCCGGGACAGGTTACAAAGATACGCAGTATTTT.

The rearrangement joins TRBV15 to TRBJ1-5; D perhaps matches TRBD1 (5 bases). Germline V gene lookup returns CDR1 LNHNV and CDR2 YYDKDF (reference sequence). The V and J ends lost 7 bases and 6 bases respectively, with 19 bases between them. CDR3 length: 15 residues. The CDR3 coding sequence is TGTGCCACCACCTCAGGAGGGGCGGAAAGTCAGCCCCAGCATTTT. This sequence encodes CATTSGGAESQPQHF. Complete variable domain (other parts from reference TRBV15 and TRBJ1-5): DAMVIQNPRYQVTQFGKPVTLSCSQTLNHNVMYWYQQKSSQAPKLLFHYYDKDFNNEADTPDNFQSRRPNTSFCFLDIRSPGLGDTAMYLCATTSGGAESQPQHFGDGTRLSIL.

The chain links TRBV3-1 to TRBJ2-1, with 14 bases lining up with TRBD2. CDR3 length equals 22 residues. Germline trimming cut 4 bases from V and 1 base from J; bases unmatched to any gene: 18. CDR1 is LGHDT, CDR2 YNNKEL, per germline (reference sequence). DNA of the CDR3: TGTGCCAGCAGCCGTGCAGGGGGCAATCCCGGGACTAGCGGGGGTTCCTACAATGAGCAGTTCTTC. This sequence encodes CASSRAGGNPGTSGGSYNEQFF.

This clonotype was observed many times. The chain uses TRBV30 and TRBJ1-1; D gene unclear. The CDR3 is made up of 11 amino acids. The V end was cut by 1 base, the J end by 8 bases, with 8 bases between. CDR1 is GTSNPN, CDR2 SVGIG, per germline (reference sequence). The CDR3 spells CAWSDPDEAFF. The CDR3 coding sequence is TGTGCCTGGAGTGACCCGGACGAAGCTTTCTTT.

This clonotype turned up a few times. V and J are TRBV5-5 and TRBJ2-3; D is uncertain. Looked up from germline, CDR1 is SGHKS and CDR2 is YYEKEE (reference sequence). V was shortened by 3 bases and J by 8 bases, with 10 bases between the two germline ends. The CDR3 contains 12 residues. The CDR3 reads CASSSPPGTQYF. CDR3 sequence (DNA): TGTGCCAGCAGCTCCCCCCCCGGTACGCAGTATTTT.

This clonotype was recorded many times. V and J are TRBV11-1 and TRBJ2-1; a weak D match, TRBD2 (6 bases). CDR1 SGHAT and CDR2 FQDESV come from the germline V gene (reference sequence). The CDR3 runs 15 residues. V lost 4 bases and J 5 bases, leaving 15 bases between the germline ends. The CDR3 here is CASSWGDLPNNEQFF. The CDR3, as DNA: TGTGCCAGCAGCTGGGGGGACTTACCGAACAATGAGCAGTTCTTC.

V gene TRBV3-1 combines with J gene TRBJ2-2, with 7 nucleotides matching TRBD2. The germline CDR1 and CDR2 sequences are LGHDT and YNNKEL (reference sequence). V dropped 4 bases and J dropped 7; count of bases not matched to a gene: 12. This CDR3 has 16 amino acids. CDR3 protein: CASSPPLGGTGGELFF. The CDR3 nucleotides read TGTGCCAGCAGCCCTCCCCTGGGAGGGACCGGCGGGGAGCTGTTTTTT.

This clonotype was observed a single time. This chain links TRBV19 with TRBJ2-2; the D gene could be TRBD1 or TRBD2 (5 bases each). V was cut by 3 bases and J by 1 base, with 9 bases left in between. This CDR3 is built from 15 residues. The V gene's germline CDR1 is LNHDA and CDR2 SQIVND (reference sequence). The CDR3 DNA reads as TGTGCCAGTAGTATCTGGGGGAAGAACACCGGGGAGCTGTTTTTT. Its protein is CASSIWGKNTGELFF.

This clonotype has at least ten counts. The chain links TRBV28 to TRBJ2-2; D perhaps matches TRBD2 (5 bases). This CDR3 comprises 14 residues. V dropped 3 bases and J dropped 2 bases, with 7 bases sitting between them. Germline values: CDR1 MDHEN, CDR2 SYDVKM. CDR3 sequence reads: CASSFTGNTGELFF. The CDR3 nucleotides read TGTGCCAGCAGTTTCACGGGAAACACCGGGGAGCTGTTTTTT.

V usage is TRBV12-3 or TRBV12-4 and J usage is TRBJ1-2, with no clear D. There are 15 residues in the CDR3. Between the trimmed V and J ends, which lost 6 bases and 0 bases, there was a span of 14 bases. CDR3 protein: CASSRSELANYGYTF. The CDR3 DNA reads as TGTGCCAGCAGCCGGTCAGAGTTAGCTAACTATGGCTACACCTTC.

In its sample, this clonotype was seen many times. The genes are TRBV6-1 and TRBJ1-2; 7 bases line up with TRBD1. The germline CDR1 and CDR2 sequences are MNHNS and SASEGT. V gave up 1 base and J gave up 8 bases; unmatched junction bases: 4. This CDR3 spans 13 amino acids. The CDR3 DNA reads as TGTGCCAGCAGTGAAGTCGAGGGGGCGGGCTACACCTTC. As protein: CASSEVEGAGYTF.

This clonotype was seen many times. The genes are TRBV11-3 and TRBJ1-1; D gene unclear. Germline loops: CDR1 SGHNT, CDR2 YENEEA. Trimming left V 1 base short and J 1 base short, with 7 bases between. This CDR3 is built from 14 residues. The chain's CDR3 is CASSLVGKNTEAFF. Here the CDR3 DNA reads TGTGCCAGCAGCTTAGTCGGGAAGAACACTGAAGCTTTCTTT.

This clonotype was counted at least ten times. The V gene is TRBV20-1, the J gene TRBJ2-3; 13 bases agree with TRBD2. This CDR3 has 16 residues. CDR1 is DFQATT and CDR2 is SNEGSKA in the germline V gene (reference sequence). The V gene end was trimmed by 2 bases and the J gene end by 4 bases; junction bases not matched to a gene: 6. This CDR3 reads CSARTSGRASPDTQYF. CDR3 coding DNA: TGCAGTGCTAGAACTAGCGGGAGGGCCTCCCCAGATACGCAGTATTTT.